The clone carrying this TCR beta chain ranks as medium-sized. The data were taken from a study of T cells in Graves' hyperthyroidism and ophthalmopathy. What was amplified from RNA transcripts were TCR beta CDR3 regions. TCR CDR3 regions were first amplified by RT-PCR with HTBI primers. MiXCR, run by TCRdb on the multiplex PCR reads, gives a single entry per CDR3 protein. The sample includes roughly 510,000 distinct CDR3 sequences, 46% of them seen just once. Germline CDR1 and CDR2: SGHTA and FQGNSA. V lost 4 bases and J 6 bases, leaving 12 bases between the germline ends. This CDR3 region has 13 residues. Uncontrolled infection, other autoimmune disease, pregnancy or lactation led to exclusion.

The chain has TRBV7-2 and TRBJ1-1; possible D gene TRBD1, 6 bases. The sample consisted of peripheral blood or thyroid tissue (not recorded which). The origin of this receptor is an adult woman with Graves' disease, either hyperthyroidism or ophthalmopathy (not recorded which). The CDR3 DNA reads TGTGCCAGCAGCTCAAGACAGGTCGCTGAAGCTTTCTTT. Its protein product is CASSSRQVAEAFF.